A selection of T cell receptor beta chains follows, all from one sample in a study of blood T cell repertoires in COVID-19. Using immunoSEQ multiplex PCR, the repertoire was profiled, and TCRdb retains in-frame clones only, with some absent. The sample lists more than 300,000 clones; 85% to 95% were seen once. The sequencing sample was made of PBMCs or T cells enriched from blood (not recorded which). The receptors here all came from a woman in her 30s who had been exposed to COVID-19. Each CDR3 is given with its conserved first and last residue. D genes are given only for firm matches. Clone size is given for some rows only: seen once, a few or many times, or a class if the clone is expanded.

V gene: TRBV2; J gene: TRBJ1-4; clone size: -; D gene: -; CDR3 protein: CASRPGDSEKLFF; CDR3 DNA: TGTGCCAGCAGACCAGGGGATAGTGAAAAACTGTTTTTT
V gene: TRBV6-2/TRBV6-3; J gene: TRBJ2-3; clone size: once; D gene: -; CDR3 protein: CASSYSATSRWGTDTQYF; CDR3 DNA: TGTGCCAGCAGTTACTCGGCAACTAGCAGATGGGGCACAGATACGCAGTATTTT
V gene: TRBV5-1; J gene: TRBJ2-7; clone size: -; D gene: -; CDR3 protein: CASSLEGQSYEQYF; CDR3 DNA: TGCGCCAGCAGCTTGGAGGGGCAGAGCTACGAGCAGTACTTC
V gene: TRBV20-1; J gene: TRBJ1-2; clone size: -; D gene: TRBD1; CDR3 protein: CIGGQGRGYTF; CDR3 DNA: TGCATCGGAGGACAGGGCCGTGGCTACACCTTC
V gene: TRBV12-5; J gene: TRBJ2-5; clone size: -; D gene: -; CDR3 protein: CASGSVKQTQYF; CDR3 DNA: TGTGCTAGTGGTTCGGTGAAGCAGACCCAGTACTTC
V gene: TRBV5-4; J gene: TRBJ1-6; clone size: -; D gene: -; CDR3 protein: CASSLALQNSPLHF; CDR3 DNA: TGTGCCAGCAGCTTGGCTCTTCAGAATTCACCCCTCCACTTT
V gene: TRBV4-1; J gene: TRBJ2-7; clone size: -; D gene: TRBD1; CDR3 protein: CASSQVGGTGLQYF; CDR3 DNA: TGCGCCAGCAGCCAAGTGGGGGGGACAGGGTTGCAGTACTTC
V gene: TRBV11-2; J gene: TRBJ2-7; clone size: -; D gene: TRBD1; CDR3 protein: CASSSGQGAYEQYF; CDR3 DNA: TGTGCCAGCAGCTCAGGACAGGGGGCGTACGAGCAGTACTTC
V gene: TRBV5-1; J gene: TRBJ2-2; clone size: -; D gene: TRBD1; CDR3 protein: CASSPGQGGFSGELFF; CDR3 DNA: TGCGCCAGCAGCCCCGGACAGGGCGGGTTCTCCGGGGAGCTGTTTTTT
V gene: TRBV2; J gene: TRBJ2-1; clone size: many; D gene: TRBD1; CDR3 protein: CASSAGTGESNEQFF; CDR3 DNA: TGTGCCAGCAGTGCCGGGACAGGGGAGAGCAATGAGCAGTTCTTC
V gene: TRBV4-3; J gene: TRBJ1-6; clone size: -; D gene: TRBD1; CDR3 protein: CASSRLTGGDSPLHF; CDR3 DNA: TGCGCCAGCAGCCGGTTAACAGGGGGAGACTCACCCCTCCACTTT
V gene: TRBV7-4; J gene: TRBJ2-7; clone size: -; D gene: -; CDR3 protein: CASSLEGLRGRGLNYEQYF; CDR3 DNA: TGTGCCAGCAGCTTAGAGGGTCTACGGGGGCGGGGGTTAAACTACGAGCAGTACTTC
V gene: TRBV15; J gene: TRBJ1-4; clone size: -; D gene: -; CDR3 protein: CATSRDRKGGNEKLFF; CDR3 DNA: TGTGCCACCAGCAGAGATAGGAAGGGGGGGAATGAAAAACTGTTTTTT
V gene: TRBV6-5; J gene: TRBJ1-4; clone size: -; D gene: -; CDR3 protein: CASSYLSNEKLFF; CDR3 DNA: TGTGCCAGCAGTTACCTTTCGAATGAAAAACTGTTTTTT
V gene: TRBV12-3/TRBV12-4; J gene: TRBJ1-3; clone size: -; D gene: -; CDR3 protein: CASSLGGENTIYF; CDR3 DNA: TGTGCCAGCAGTTTGGGGGGAGAAAACACCATATATTTT
V gene: TRBV10-3; J gene: TRBJ2-5; clone size: -; D gene: TRBD2; CDR3 protein: CAIKDSGLQETQYF; CDR3 DNA: TGTGCCATCAAGGATAGCGGGCTCCAAGAGACCCAGTACTTC
V gene: TRBV7-6; J gene: TRBJ2-7; clone size: -; D gene: TRBD1; CDR3 protein: CASSPGQGSSYEQYF; CDR3 DNA: TGTGCCAGCAGCCCCGGACAGGGTAGCTCCTACGAGCAGTACTTC
V gene: TRBV5-6; J gene: TRBJ1-5; clone size: -; D gene: TRBD1; CDR3 protein: CASSLYSTGASQPQHF; CDR3 DNA: TGTGCCAGCAGCTTGTACTCAACAGGGGCGTCCCAGCCCCAGCATTTT
V gene: TRBV19; J gene: TRBJ2-1; clone size: -; D gene: -; CDR3 protein: CASSIGGSAYNEQFF; CDR3 DNA: TGTGCCAGTAGTATCGGGGGTTCCGCCTACAATGAGCAGTTCTTC
V gene: TRBV30; J gene: TRBJ1-2; clone size: -; D gene: -; CDR3 protein: CAWTRGLSGYTF; CDR3 DNA: TGTGCCTGGACCCGGGGGTTATCAGGCTACACCTTC
V gene: TRBV7-6; J gene: TRBJ2-1; clone size: -; D gene: TRBD2; CDR3 protein: CASSLGPGRDEQFF; CDR3 DNA: TGTGCCAGCAGCTTAGGACCCGGGAGGGATGAGCAGTTCTTC
V gene: TRBV4-2; J gene: TRBJ1-2; clone size: -; D gene: -; CDR3 protein: CASSQDLEGTYYGYTF; CDR3 DNA: TGTGCCAGCAGCCAAGATCTAGAGGGGACTTACTATGGCTACACCTTC
V gene: TRBV5-4; J gene: TRBJ2-7; clone size: -; D gene: TRBD2; CDR3 protein: CASSLRTSGGPLDEQYF; CDR3 DNA: TGTGCCAGCAGCTTGAGGACTAGCGGGGGGCCATTGGACGAGCAGTACTTC
V gene: TRBV2; J gene: TRBJ1-1; clone size: -; D gene: -; CDR3 protein: CASSEQGHSGTEAFF; CDR3 DNA: TGTGCCAGCAGTGAACAGGGTCATAGTGGCACTGAAGCTTTCTTT
V gene: TRBV5-1; J gene: TRBJ2-7; clone size: -; D gene: -; CDR3 protein: CASSTAGTSYEQYF; CDR3 DNA: TGCGCCAGCAGCACGGCTGGGACAAGCTACGAGCAGTACTTC
V gene: TRBV7-6; J gene: TRBJ2-3; clone size: -; D gene: TRBD2; CDR3 protein: CASSRDSERGTTDTQYF; CDR3 DNA: TGTGCCAGCAGCAGGGACTCGGAGCGGGGGACCACAGATACGCAGTATTTT
V gene: TRBV11-2; J gene: TRBJ1-3; clone size: once; D gene: TRBD1; CDR3 protein: CASSLTGTGFVAGNTIYF; CDR3 DNA: TGTGCCAGCAGCTTAACCGGGACAGGGTTTGTCGCTGGAAACACCATATATTTT
V gene: TRBV7-9; J gene: TRBJ1-6; clone size: -; D gene: TRBD1; CDR3 protein: CASSSTGVNSPLHF; CDR3 DNA: TGTGCCAGCAGCTCCACAGGGGTTAATTCACCCCTCCACTTT
V gene: TRBV3-1/TRBV3-2; J gene: TRBJ2-7; clone size: -; D gene: TRBD2; CDR3 protein: CASSALLLAGGSYEQYF; CDR3 DNA: TGTGCCAGCAGCGCCCTCTTACTAGCGGGGGGCTCCTACGAGCAGTACTTC
V gene: TRBV6-1; J gene: TRBJ2-5; clone size: -; D gene: -; CDR3 protein: CASSEASSTAYQETQYF; CDR3 DNA: TGTGCCAGCAGTGAAGCGTCTAGTACCGCTTACCAAGAGACCCAGTACTTC
V gene: TRBV3-1/TRBV3-2; J gene: TRBJ2-1; clone size: -; D gene: TRBD2; CDR3 protein: CASVKGLATDNEQFF; CDR3 DNA: TGTGCCAGCGTCAAGGGACTAGCGACCGACAATGAGCAGTTCTTC
V gene: TRBV6-5; J gene: TRBJ1-2; clone size: -; D gene: TRBD1; CDR3 protein: CASSWTGPARGYTF; CDR3 DNA: TGTGCCAGCTCCTGGACAGGGCCCGCGAGGGGCTACACCTTC
V gene: TRBV11-2; J gene: TRBJ1-1; clone size: -; D gene: TRBD1; CDR3 protein: CASSLDHRGTEAFF; CDR3 DNA: TGTGCCAGCAGCTTAGACCACAGGGGCACTGAAGCTTTCTTT
V gene: TRBV11-3; J gene: TRBJ2-1; clone size: -; D gene: TRBD2; CDR3 protein: CASKLAGAGEQFF; CDR3 DNA: TGTGCCAGCAAACTAGCGGGGGCTGGAGAGCAGTTCTTC
V gene: TRBV2; J gene: TRBJ1-4; clone size: few; D gene: -; CDR3 protein: CASSEDAVKLFF; CDR3 DNA: TGTGCCAGCAGTGAAGACGCGGTAAAACTGTTTTTT
V gene: TRBV19; J gene: TRBJ1-5; clone size: -; D gene: TRBD1; CDR3 protein: CASSLDRGRGLRNQPQHF; CDR3 DNA: TGTGCCAGTAGTTTAGACAGGGGGCGGGGGCTGAGGAATCAGCCCCAGCATTTT
V gene: TRBV18; J gene: TRBJ2-2; clone size: -; D gene: TRBD2; CDR3 protein: CASSERGLTGELFF; CDR3 DNA: TGTGCCAGCTCGGAGCGGGGTTTAACCGGGGAGCTGTTTTTT
V gene: TRBV10-3; J gene: TRBJ2-7; clone size: once; D gene: -; CDR3 protein: CAISDSQGGGWYEQYF; CDR3 DNA: TGTGCCATCAGTGACTCCCAAGGGGGGGGTTGGTACGAGCAGTACTTC
V gene: TRBV20-1; J gene: TRBJ2-1; clone size: -; D gene: -; CDR3 protein: CSAKLDEQFF; CDR3 DNA: TGCAGTGCTAAGTTAGATGAGCAGTTCTTC
V gene: TRBV27; J gene: TRBJ1-1; clone size: -; D gene: TRBD1; CDR3 protein: CASSAHRGNTEAFF; CDR3 DNA: TGTGCCAGCAGTGCCCACAGGGGGAACACTGAAGCTTTCTTT
V gene: TRBV3-1/TRBV3-2; J gene: TRBJ2-3; clone size: -; D gene: -; CDR3 protein: CASSQEVARTTDTQYF; CDR3 DNA: TGTGCCAGCAGCCAAGAAGTCGCCAGGACAACAGATACGCAGTATTTT
V gene: TRBV10-3; J gene: TRBJ2-2; clone size: -; D gene: -; CDR3 protein: CAISESPPGAGELFF; CDR3 DNA: TGTGCCATCAGTGAGTCGCCCCCGGGGGCCGGGGAGCTGTTTTTT
V gene: TRBV29-1; J gene: TRBJ2-3; clone size: -; D gene: TRBD2; CDR3 protein: CSVETTGTSGGLSTDTQYF; CDR3 DNA: TGCAGCGTTGAAACCACGGGGACTAGCGGGGGGCTAAGCACAGATACGCAGTATTTT
V gene: TRBV5-1; J gene: TRBJ2-3; clone size: -; D gene: TRBD1; CDR3 protein: CASSTLGQGVDTQYF; CDR3 DNA: TGCGCCAGCAGCACTCTTGGACAGGGAGTGGATACGCAGTATTTT
V gene: TRBV5-3; J gene: TRBJ2-7; clone size: -; D gene: TRBD1; CDR3 protein: CARSPLSPDRGELEQYF; CDR3 DNA: TGTGCCAGAAGCCCCTTATCCCCCGACAGGGGGGAACTCGAGCAGTACTTC
V gene: TRBV4-3; J gene: TRBJ2-1; clone size: -; D gene: TRBD2; CDR3 protein: CASSQDSAGGQFF; CDR3 DNA: TGCGCCAGCAGCCAAGATTCAGCGGGGGGGCAGTTCTTC
V gene: TRBV4-1; J gene: TRBJ1-5; clone size: -; D gene: -; CDR3 protein: CASSQDHPGTQPQHF; CDR3 DNA: TGCGCCAGCAGCCAAGATCACCCGGGAACTCAGCCCCAGCATTTT
V gene: TRBV10-3; J gene: TRBJ1-4; clone size: -; D gene: -; CDR3 protein: CAISEGEAEKLFF; CDR3 DNA: TGTGCCATCAGTGAGGGGGAGGCTGAAAAACTGTTTTTT
V gene: TRBV6-5; J gene: TRBJ2-7; clone size: -; D gene: -; CDR3 protein: CASTYRQAPSYEQYF; CDR3 DNA: TGTGCCAGCACTTACCGACAGGCCCCCTCCTACGAGCAGTACTTC
V gene: TRBV2; J gene: TRBJ1-5; clone size: -; D gene: -; CDR3 protein: CASSPDSSNQPQHF; CDR3 DNA: TGTGCCAGCAGTCCAGACAGTAGCAATCAGCCCCAGCATTTT
V gene: TRBV28; J gene: TRBJ1-2; clone size: -; D gene: -; CDR3 protein: CAILTGGLRGYTF; CDR3 DNA: TGTGCCATCCTAACAGGAGGGTTACGTGGCTACACCTTC
V gene: TRBV27; J gene: TRBJ2-3; clone size: -; D gene: -; CDR3 protein: CASRLQGPDTQYF; CDR3 DNA: TGTGCCAGCAGGTTGCAGGGGCCAGATACGCAGTATTTT
V gene: TRBV9; J gene: TRBJ1-5; clone size: -; D gene: -; CDR3 protein: CASGTGWQPQHF; CDR3 DNA: TGTGCCAGCGGCACGGGTTGGCAGCCCCAGCATTTT
V gene: TRBV5-1; J gene: TRBJ1-1; clone size: -; D gene: TRBD1; CDR3 protein: CASHRGEAFF; CDR3 DNA: TGCGCCAGCCACAGGGGGGAAGCTTTCTTT
V gene: TRBV3-1/TRBV3-2; J gene: TRBJ1-2; clone size: once; D gene: -; CDR3 protein: CASSPAEGGYGYTF; CDR3 DNA: TGTGCCAGCAGCCCGGCAGAAGGGGGCTATGGCTACACCTTC
V gene: TRBV5-1; J gene: TRBJ2-7; clone size: -; D gene: TRBD1; CDR3 protein: CASSRQGSYEQYF; CDR3 DNA: TGCGCCAGCAGTCGACAGGGATCGTACGAGCAGTACTTC
V gene: TRBV2; J gene: TRBJ2-1; clone size: -; D gene: -; CDR3 protein: CATHNQGNEQFF; CDR3 DNA: TGTGCCACTCACAACCAGGGAAATGAGCAGTTCTTC
V gene: TRBV15; J gene: TRBJ2-4; clone size: -; D gene: TRBD1; CDR3 protein: CATSAETGAPRYIQYF; CDR3 DNA: TGTGCCACCAGCGCAGAGACAGGGGCGCCCCGGTACATTCAGTACTTC
V gene: TRBV15; J gene: TRBJ2-7; clone size: -; D gene: TRBD2; CDR3 protein: CATSRVGGVSEQYF; CDR3 DNA: TGTGCCACCAGCAGAGTTGGGGGGGTAAGCGAGCAGTACTTC
V gene: TRBV19; J gene: TRBJ2-1; clone size: -; D gene: TRBD1; CDR3 protein: CASRRTGGNEQFF; CDR3 DNA: TGTGCCAGTAGAAGGACAGGCGGGAATGAGCAGTTCTTC